This T cell receptor beta chain derives from a study of shared clonotypes between healthy human individuals (dated by TCRdb to between 2020 and 2021). At the level of the whole study: A few men and two women, aged 18 to 49 years, made up the cohort. Different laboratories and diverse techniques were used to prepare libraries and sequence TCR repertoires, to increase sequencing depth and limit assay-specific biases. To estimate repertoire size and how much clonotypes are shared between individuals, the study performed deep sequencing of blood TCR repertoires from roughly five healthy adults. Each donor's leukapheresis produced roughly between roughly 0.94 and 9.5 billion PBMCs. On the study overall, not on this receptor specifically: Pairwise subsampling indicated that sequencing depth was expected to affect the degree of clonotype sharing among donors. Because the study included a small number of donors, the genetic and exposure-history diversity represented was limited. Only blood was sampled, and tissue TCR repertoires likely differ from those in blood.

A remark on this clone: Its recognized antigen is unknown. One base away there is no much larger clone; base qualities are not given.

TCR CDR3 regions were amplified from genomic DNA by multiplex PCR using the deep immunoSEQ assay. Extracted genomic DNA from each cell subset was distributed evenly across all wells of several immunoSEQ 96-well plates, and each plate was treated as a replicate. For unsorted PBMC, 250 to 350 ng genomic DNA, equal to roughly 32,000 T cell genomes, was loaded into each replicate PCR. Genomic DNA from unsorted PBMC was sequenced over ten immunoSEQ deep assay plates. Purified libraries were quantified with a Qubit 3.0 fluorometer, sized on a Bioanalyzer 2100, and re-quantified with the KAPA Library Quantification kit. Every immunoSEQ 96-well plate was sequenced on a dedicated single-read 150-cycle Illumina NextSeq 550 flow cell. Concerning the study's data processing: Because the immunoSEQ output included only junctional sequences and no quality scores, the filtering could not be the same as the filtering used for full-length reads. To assign V/J genes and CDR3, sequences were annotated against IMGT germline references using PyIR, a Python wrapper for IgBLAST v1.9. Any read was removed if the V/J assignment was weak (E-value above 1e-6), the CDR3 was missing, or the read contained stop codons, out-of-frame junctions, or ambiguous translated residues. V3J clonotypes were defined as sequences sharing the same inferred V gene, J gene, and CDR3 amino acid sequence. To compute the percentage overlap between repertoires, the number of shared unique clonotypes was divided by the size of the smaller repertoire. Three approaches were used to assess repertoire richness: RTK rarefaction, the Chao1 estimator, and Recon v2.1 estimates of unobserved clonotypes. The table comes from immuneACCESS by way of TCRdb, which keeps in-frame sequences with V and J called. Part of the clones is missing from these tables; in studies checked, under half for an unresolved V gene and the rest for unknown reasons. Clone size and the V and J calls come from that table; the DNA yielded D and trimming. This sample is represented by 530,000 or so clones; 60% to 80% of them were singletons. Around 13% of the sample is taken by the ten largest.

Trimming removed 3 bases from V and 0 bases from J, leaving 12 bases between the germline ends. The CDR3, from cysteine to phenylalanine, totals 17 residues. Only the CDR3 region is kept as DNA, spanning 51 bases read in frame from base 1. The CDR1 and CDR2 encoded by the germline V gene (reference sequence) are LNHNV and YYDKDF. The donors were healthy, HIV-negative adults who had no recently reported acute infections or vaccinations. Every donor was a Caucasian adult living in Nashville, Tennessee, USA. For unsorted samples, some 90 million PBMCs were counted, and genomic DNA was extracted using the QIAamp DNA Blood Mini kit. After blood collection by leukapheresis, PBMCs were isolated using Ficoll-Histopaque density gradient centrifugation and then cryopreserved in the vapor phase of liquid nitrogen.

Sequenced sample: PBMCs. The TCR comes from a woman aged 40 to 49 in good health. Some clones in this sample may be carry-over from other donors' samples. Recombination connected TRBV15 to TRBJ2-6; TRBD2 is a possible D gene, resting on 5 matching bases. In nucleotide form, the sequence is TGTGCCACCAGCAGCGGGGTGACAAGCTCTGGGGCCAACGTCCTGACTTTC. Its coded protein is CATSSGVTSSGANVLTF.